The source of this TCR beta chain is a study of control samples from healthy donors and cancer patients. The data were produced by immunoSEQ multiplex PCR, yet TCRdb's version contains in-frame clones alone and is incomplete. This sample has roughly 170,000 clones; roughly 94% occur once, and the top ten carry over 1.3%. The sequence was collected from a woman aged 18-35 years in good health. Sequencing was performed on blood.

In DNA form, the CDR3 reads TGCGCCAGCAGCCAAACAAACTACGACAGGGCGGTAACTAATGAAAAACTGTTTTTT. Translated, it gives CASSQTNYDRAVTNEKLFF. This chain joins TRBV4-1 and TRBJ1-4; 7 nucleotides align to TRBD1. This CDR3 is built from 19 residues. Germline CDR1 is MGHRA and CDR2 is YSYEKL. The V and J ends lost 2 bases and 1 base, in that order; junction bases with no gene match: 13.